This T cell receptor (beta chain) was observed in a study of T cell clonality in common variable immunodeficiency. Whole-study findings and limits: Common variable immunodeficiency TCR beta sequences reportedly had fewer deletions and N-nucleotide insertions.

V gave up 3 bases and J gave up 5 bases; unmatched junction bases: 4. The germline V gene has CDR1 KGHSH and CDR2 LQKENI. CDR3 length equals 15 residues. Only in-frame clones appear in the TCRdb table, and some are missing; sequencing was by immunoSEQ multiplex PCR. There are tens of thousands of clones in the sample, none observed a single time. In this sample, this clone turned up a few times. Its matching antigen is unknown. With the read ending 3 residues before the CDR3 end, the germline J gene is used to fill in that end. The sequenced material came from peripheral blood mononuclear cells. This rearrangement joins TRBV18 to TRBJ2-1; 10 bases line up with TRBD1. The TCR comes from a human donor with common variable immunodeficiency. The DNA read from the CDR3 is TGTGCCAGCTCACCTGGGACAGGGGCAAACAATGAG. Protein product: CASSPGTGANNE. The entire CDR3 reads CASSPGTGANNEQFF.